A selection of T cell receptor beta chains follows, all from one sample in a study of blood T cell repertoires in COVID-19. Sequencing used immunoSEQ multiplex PCR; TCRdb keeps in-frame clones, though not all of them. The repertoire holds about 180,000 clones, approximately 85% seen once, with roughly 9.8% in the top ten. Sequencing input: peripheral blood. Receptor source: a human donor with active or convalescent COVID-19. The donor label of this sample is uncertain. The CDR3 runs from the conserved cysteine through the conserved F or W. A D gene is named only where the DNA matches it firmly. Not all rows give a size; the values are once, few, many and, for expanded clones, a class.

DNA,CDR3,length,J,V,size,D
TGTGCCAGCAGCGTTAGCGGGGGGTTCCAAGAGACCCAGTACTTC,CASSVSGGFQETQYF,15,TRBJ2-5,TRBV5-5,.,TRBD2
TGTGCCAGCAGCTTAGGCCTAGCGGGGCTTTCCTACGAGCAGTACTTC,CASSLGLAGLSYEQYF,16,TRBJ2-7,TRBV7-2,.,TRBD2
TGTGCCAGTAGACCCCGACAGGGCAACACCGGGGAGCTGTTTTTT,CASRPRQGNTGELFF,15,TRBJ2-2,TRBV19,.,TRBD1
TGCGCCAGCAGCTTGGCCGGGTGGTACACTGAAGCTTTCTTT,CASSLAGWYTEAFF,14,TRBJ1-1,TRBV5-1,.,.
TGTGCCAGCAGTTACTCGCCCCGGGTTGGAGGGCGGATTCCTTACGAGCAGTACTTC,CASSYSPRVGGRIPYEQYF,19,TRBJ2-7,TRBV6-2/TRBV6-3,.,.
TGCGCCAGCACCCAGGGTGAGAGGACAGATACGCAGTATTTT,CASTQGERTDTQYF,14,TRBJ2-3,TRBV5-1,.,.
TGTGCCAGCAGTCCCCAGGGGGCGCTTGAGCAGTACTTC,CASSPQGALEQYF,13,TRBJ2-7,TRBV28,.,TRBD1
TGTGCCAGCAGAGGACAGGGTCCCGGTACGCAGTATTTT,CASRGQGPGTQYF,13,TRBJ2-3,TRBV6-5,.,TRBD1
TGTGCCATACAGGAGTCCAATTCACCCCTCCACTTT,CAIQESNSPLHF,12,TRBJ1-6,TRBV7-9,few,.
TGTGCCAGCAGCTCTAGCGGGGGGTCGATGTACGAGCAGTACTTC,CASSSSGGSMYEQYF,15,TRBJ2-7,TRBV7-2,.,TRBD2
TGTGCCAGCAGCAAAGTACCTAGCGGGCCGTCGAACACCGGGGAGCTGTTTTTT,CASSKVPSGPSNTGELFF,18,TRBJ2-2,TRBV21-1,.,.
TGTGCCAGCAGCGAGAGGACAGTACCTAATGAAAAACTGTTTTTT,CASSERTVPNEKLFF,15,TRBJ1-4,TRBV9,.,.
TGTGCCAGCAGCCAAGACCCATACGAGCAGTACTTC,CASSQDPYEQYF,12,TRBJ2-7,TRBV3-1/TRBV3-2,few,.
TGTGCCAGCAGCCACCGTACTAGTCCCGACTACACCGGGGAGCTGTTTTTT,CASSHRTSPDYTGELFF,17,TRBJ2-2,TRBV4-2,.,.
TGTGCCAGCAGTTTACACAGGGTAGGCACTGAAGCTTTCTTT,CASSLHRVGTEAFF,14,TRBJ1-1,TRBV28,.,.
TGTGCCAGCAGAAGTTTAAAGGCTAGCGGCTACGAGCAGTACTTC,CASRSLKASGYEQYF,15,TRBJ2-7,TRBV28,.,TRBD2
TGTGCCAGCCGCTTTACAGGGGTCAATCAGCCCCAGCATTTT,CASRFTGVNQPQHF,14,TRBJ1-5,TRBV2,.,TRBD1
TGTGCCAGCAGCCCGTGGACGGGAGCGGGGGACGAGCAGTACTTC,CASSPWTGAGDEQYF,15,TRBJ2-7,TRBV9,.,TRBD2
TGTGCCAGCCTGCCGGGACAGGGGGTCGAGCGGGAGGTCTACGAGCAGTACTTC,CASLPGQGVEREVYEQYF,18,TRBJ2-7,TRBV7-3,.,TRBD1
TGTGCCAGCAGCTTCACTAGCGGGGGTCTCAATGAGCAGTTCTTC,CASSFTSGGLNEQFF,15,TRBJ2-1,TRBV7-3,.,TRBD2
TGCGCCAGCAGCTTAAATATCGGACAGGGGGCTTATGAGCAGTTCTTC,CASSLNIGQGAYEQFF,16,TRBJ2-1,TRBV5-1,.,TRBD1
TGTGCTAGTGGTCCGGAATCAGGGGGTGGTAATTCACCCCTCCACTTT,CASGPESGGGNSPLHF,16,TRBJ1-6,TRBV12-5,.,TRBD1
TGTGCCAGTAGTACTGGGACAGCAACTAATGAAAAACTGTTTTTT,CASSTGTATNEKLFF,15,TRBJ1-4,TRBV19,.,TRBD1
TGTGTCACAAAGGGCCCGGGGGCCATATATTTT,CVTKGPGAIYF,11,TRBJ1-3,TRBV10-3,once,.
TGTGCCAGCAGTTCTGAAACACAGGGACCCCGTGGCGAGCAGTACTTC,CASSSETQGPRGEQYF,16,TRBJ2-7,TRBV6-2/TRBV6-3,few,.
TGTGCCAGCAGCATCGGGGGTTCCTACAATGAGCAGTTCTTC,CASSIGGSYNEQFF,14,TRBJ2-1,TRBV9,.,.
TGTGCCAGCAGCCCCGAGGGGGGGAATGAAAAACTGTTTTTT,CASSPEGGNEKLFF,14,TRBJ1-4,TRBV5-4,.,.
TGCAGCGTTGAATTTCCTGAGTCCGACTTTAAACCCACGGGAACAGCTTTCTTT,CSVEFPESDFKPTGTAFF,18,TRBJ1-1,TRBV29-1,.,.
TGTGCCAGCAGCCAAGGAGCGAGAACAGATACGCAGTATTTT,CASSQGARTDTQYF,14,TRBJ2-3,TRBV3-1/TRBV3-2,.,.
TGCGCCAGCAGCTTGCTCACGGGACAGATAATGAACACTGAAGCTTTCTTT,CASSLLTGQIMNTEAFF,17,TRBJ1-1,TRBV5-1,few,TRBD1
TGCGCCAGCAGCTTGGGGACAGGGGGCCCGACCAGCACAGATACGCAGTATTTT,CASSLGTGGPTSTDTQYF,18,TRBJ2-3,TRBV5-1,.,TRBD1
TGTGCCAGCAGTTTTAGGGCAGGGGGTGGTCAGCCCCAGCATTTT,CASSFRAGGGQPQHF,15,TRBJ1-5,TRBV28,.,TRBD1
TGCGCCAGCAGCCAAGATTGGGGGCCTAGCGGGGACACAGATACGCAGTATTTT,CASSQDWGPSGDTDTQYF,18,TRBJ2-3,TRBV4-1,.,TRBD2
TGTGCCAGCAGAGTCGGCGACATTTCACCCCTCCACTTT,CASRVGDISPLHF,13,TRBJ1-6,TRBV3-1/TRBV3-2,.,.
TGTGCCAGCAGTGAAAGGGTTCGGGGGGATGGCTACACCTTC,CASSERVRGDGYTF,14,TRBJ1-2,TRBV2,.,.
TGCGCCAGCAGCTTGGTGAGTCCGGGAACTGGAAACACCATATATTTT,CASSLVSPGTGNTIYF,16,TRBJ1-3,TRBV5-1,.,.
TGTGCCAGCAGCCCGGGCGTAGGGGTTCAGCCCCAGCATTTT,CASSPGVGVQPQHF,14,TRBJ1-5,TRBV27,.,.
TGTGCCAGCAGCTTGGCCTTACTAACACCCCTCCACTTT,CASSLALLTPLHF,13,TRBJ1-6,TRBV7-9,few,.
TGTGCCAGCTCGTCTCAACAGGGGTGGACTGAAGCTTTCTTT,CASSSQQGWTEAFF,14,TRBJ1-1,TRBV18,.,TRBD1
TGTGCCAGCAGCCAGGAAGGCTCCCTTGCTGGCTACACCTTC,CASSQEGSLAGYTF,14,TRBJ1-2,TRBV5-6,.,.
TGTGCCAGCAGCCCGTTATCTGGGGCCAACGTCCTGACTTTC,CASSPLSGANVLTF,14,TRBJ2-6,TRBV7-3,once,.
TGTGCCAGCAGCTTCGCCCAGGGACAGGGACCCTCTGGCTACACCTTC,CASSFAQGQGPSGYTF,16,TRBJ1-2,TRBV5-5,.,TRBD1
TGCGCCAGCAGCTCTAGCGGGAGGACACTCTTCGAGCAGTACTTC,CASSSSGRTLFEQYF,15,TRBJ2-7,TRBV5-1,.,TRBD2
TGTGCCAGCAGTTACCACGGGACAGTTAGGGCTGAAGCTTTCTTT,CASSYHGTVRAEAFF,15,TRBJ1-1,TRBV6-5,.,TRBD1
TGTGCCAGCGCTGGGGGCCGAGGGGAAAAACTGTTTTTT,CASAGGRGEKLFF,13,TRBJ1-4,TRBV11-3,.,.
TGCGCCAGCAGCCAAGAGCGGGACTACGAGCAGTACTTC,CASSQERDYEQYF,13,TRBJ2-7,TRBV4-3,medium-sized,.
TGTGCCAGCAGTCTGGACAGAACTTATCAGCCCCAGCATTTT,CASSLDRTYQPQHF,14,TRBJ1-5,TRBV6-5,.,.
TGTGCCACGCCCCCGAAGGAGAGCACAGATACGCAGTATTTT,CATPPKESTDTQYF,14,TRBJ2-3,TRBV24-1,once,.